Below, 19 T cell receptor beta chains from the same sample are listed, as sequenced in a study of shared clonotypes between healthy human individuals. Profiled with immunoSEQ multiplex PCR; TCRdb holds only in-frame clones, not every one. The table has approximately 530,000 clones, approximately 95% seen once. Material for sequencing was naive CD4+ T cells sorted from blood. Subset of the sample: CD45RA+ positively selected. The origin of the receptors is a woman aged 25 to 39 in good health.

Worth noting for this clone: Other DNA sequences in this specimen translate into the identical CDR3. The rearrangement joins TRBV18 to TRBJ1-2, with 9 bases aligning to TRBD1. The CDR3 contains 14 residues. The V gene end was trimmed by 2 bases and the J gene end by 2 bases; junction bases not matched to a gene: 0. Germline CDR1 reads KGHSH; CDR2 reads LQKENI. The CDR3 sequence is CASSPTGGNYGYTF. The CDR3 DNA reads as TGTGCCAGCTCACCAACAGGGGGCAACTATGGCTACACCTTC.

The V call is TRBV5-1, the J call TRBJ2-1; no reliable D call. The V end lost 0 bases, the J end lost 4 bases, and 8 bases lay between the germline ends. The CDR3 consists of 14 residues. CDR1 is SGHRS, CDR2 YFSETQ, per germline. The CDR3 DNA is TGCGCCAGCAGCTTGGGACCCCGTTACAATGAGCAGTTCTTC. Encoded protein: CASSLGPRYNEQFF.

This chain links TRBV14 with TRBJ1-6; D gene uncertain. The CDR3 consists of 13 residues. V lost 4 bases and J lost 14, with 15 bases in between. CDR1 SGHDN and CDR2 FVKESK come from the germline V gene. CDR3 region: CASSPSSGRSLHF. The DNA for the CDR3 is TGTGCCAGCAGCCCCAGTTCAGGAAGGTCCCTCCACTTT.

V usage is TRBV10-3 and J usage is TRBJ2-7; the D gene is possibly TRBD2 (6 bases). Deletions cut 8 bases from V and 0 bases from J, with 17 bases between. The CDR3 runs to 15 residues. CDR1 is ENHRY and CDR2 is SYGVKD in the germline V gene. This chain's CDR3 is CAIRRDGFISYEQYF. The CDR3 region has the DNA TGTGCCATCCGGCGGGACGGGTTTATCTCCTACGAGCAGTACTTC.

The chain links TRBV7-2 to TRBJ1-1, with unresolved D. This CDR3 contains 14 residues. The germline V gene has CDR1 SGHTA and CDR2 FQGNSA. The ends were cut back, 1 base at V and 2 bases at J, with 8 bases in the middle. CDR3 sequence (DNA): TGTGCCAGCAGCTTAGTTGTGGGAAACACTGAAGCTTTCTTT. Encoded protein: CASSLVVGNTEAFF.

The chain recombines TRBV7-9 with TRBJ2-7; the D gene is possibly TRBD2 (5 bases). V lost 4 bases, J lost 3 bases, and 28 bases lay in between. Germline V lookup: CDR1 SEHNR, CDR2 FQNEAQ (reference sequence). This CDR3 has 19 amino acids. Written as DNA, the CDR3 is TGTGCCAGCAGCTCCTCCCTGTCGGCGGGTATCCAGCGCAGCTACGAGCAGTACTTC. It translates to CASSSSLSAGIQRSYEQYF.

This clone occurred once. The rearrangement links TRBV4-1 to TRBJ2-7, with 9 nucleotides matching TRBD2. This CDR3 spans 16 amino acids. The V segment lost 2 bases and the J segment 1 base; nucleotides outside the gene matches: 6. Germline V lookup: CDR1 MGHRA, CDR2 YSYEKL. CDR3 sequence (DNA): TGCGCCAGCAGCCAAAGAACTACTAGCGGGTCCTACGAGCAGTACTTC. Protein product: CASSQRTTSGSYEQYF.

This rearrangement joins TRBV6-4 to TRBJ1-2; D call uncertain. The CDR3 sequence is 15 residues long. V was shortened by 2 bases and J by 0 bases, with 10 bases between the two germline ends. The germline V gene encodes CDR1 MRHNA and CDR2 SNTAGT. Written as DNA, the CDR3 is TGTGCCAGCAGTGACACGTCCGGAGCTAACTATGGCTACACCTTC. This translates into CASSDTSGANYGYTF.

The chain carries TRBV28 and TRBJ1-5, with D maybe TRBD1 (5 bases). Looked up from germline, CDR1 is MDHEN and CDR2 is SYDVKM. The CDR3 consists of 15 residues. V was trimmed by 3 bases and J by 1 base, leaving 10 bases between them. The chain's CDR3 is CASSFTRVSNQPQHF. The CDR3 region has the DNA TGTGCCAGCAGTTTTACCAGGGTGAGCAATCAGCCCCAGCATTTT.

In DNA form, the CDR3 reads TGTGCCAGCAGTGGAGGAGGCCCGCCAGGAGATACGCAGTATTTT. This translates into CASSGGGPPGDTQYF. The V gene is TRBV27, the J gene TRBJ2-3, with D maybe TRBD2 (5 bases). The CDR3 sequence is 15 residues long. The V end lost 5 bases, the J end lost 5 bases, and 17 bases lay between the germline ends. Germline V gives CDR1 MNHEY, CDR2 SMNVEV (reference sequence).

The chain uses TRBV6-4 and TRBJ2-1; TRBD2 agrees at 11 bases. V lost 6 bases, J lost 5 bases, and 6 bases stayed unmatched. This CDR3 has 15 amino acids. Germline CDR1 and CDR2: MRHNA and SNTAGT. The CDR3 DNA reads TGTGCCAGCAGAGCCGGGACTAGCGGCCACAATGAGCAGTTCTTC. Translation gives CASRAGTSGHNEQFF.

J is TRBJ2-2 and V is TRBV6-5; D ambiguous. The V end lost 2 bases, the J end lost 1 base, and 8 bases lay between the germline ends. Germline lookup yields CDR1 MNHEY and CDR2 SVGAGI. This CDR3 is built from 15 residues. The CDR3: CASSYPPGNTGELFF. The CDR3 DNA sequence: TGTGCCAGCAGTTACCCCCCCGGGAACACCGGGGAGCTGTTTTTT.

The CDR3 loop reads CASSFLNQPQHF. The CDR3 coding sequence is TGTGCCAGCAGTTTCCTCAATCAGCCCCAGCATTTT. This chain links TRBV28 with TRBJ1-5; D is undetermined. Germline V CDR1 and CDR2: MDHEN, SYDVKM. The CDR3 has 12 residues. The V end lost 3 bases, the J end lost 3 bases, and 3 bases lay between the germline ends. The full variable domain, its missing parts supplied by reference TRBV28 and TRBJ1-5, is DVKVTQSSRYLVKRTGEKVFLECVQDMDHENMFWYRQDPGLGLRLIYFSYDVKMKEKGDIPEGYSVSREKKERFSLILESASTNQTSMYLCASSFLNQPQHFGDGTRLSIL.

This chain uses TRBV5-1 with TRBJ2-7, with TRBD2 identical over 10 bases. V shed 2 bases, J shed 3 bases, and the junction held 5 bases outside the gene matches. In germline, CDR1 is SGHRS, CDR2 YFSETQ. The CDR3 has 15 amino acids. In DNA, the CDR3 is TGCGCCAGCAGCTTTAGGACTAGCGGCCTCTACGAGCAGTACTTC. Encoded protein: CASSFRTSGLYEQYF.

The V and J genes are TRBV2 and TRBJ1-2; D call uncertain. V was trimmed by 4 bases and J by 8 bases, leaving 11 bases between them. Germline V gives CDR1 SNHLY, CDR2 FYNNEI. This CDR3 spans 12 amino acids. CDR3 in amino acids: CASSAHAEGYTF. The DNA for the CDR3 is TGTGCCAGCAGTGCCCATGCAGAGGGCTACACCTTC.

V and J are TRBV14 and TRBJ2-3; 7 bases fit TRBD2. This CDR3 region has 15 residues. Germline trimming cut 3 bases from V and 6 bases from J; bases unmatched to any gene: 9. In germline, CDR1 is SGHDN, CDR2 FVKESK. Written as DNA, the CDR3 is TGTGCCAGCAGCCAGGGGGTAGCGGGCCCTGATACGCAGTATTTT. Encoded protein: CASSQGVAGPDTQYF.

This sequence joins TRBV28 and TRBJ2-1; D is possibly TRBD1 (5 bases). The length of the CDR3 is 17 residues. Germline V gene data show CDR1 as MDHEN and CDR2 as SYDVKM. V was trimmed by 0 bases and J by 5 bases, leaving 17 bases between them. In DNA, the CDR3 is TGTGCCAGCAGTTTATGGCGCGTGGGGCGGAGAGACAATGAGCAGTTCTTC. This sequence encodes CASSLWRVGRRDNEQFF.

CDR3 sequence: CSVAPQGNTGELFF. CDR3 nucleotide sequence: TGCAGCGTTGCCCCACAGGGGAACACCGGGGAGCTGTTTTTT. This chain joins TRBV29-1 and TRBJ2-2; the D gene is possibly TRBD1 (6 bases). V shed 4 bases and J shed 1 base, with 10 bases lying between them. The length of the CDR3 is 14 residues. CDR1 is SQVTM, CDR2 ANQGSEA, per germline.

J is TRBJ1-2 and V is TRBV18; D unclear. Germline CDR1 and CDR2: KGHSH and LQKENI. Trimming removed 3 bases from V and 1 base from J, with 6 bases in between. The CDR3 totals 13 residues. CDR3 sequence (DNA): TGTGCCAGCTCACCCAGGTTTAACTATGGCTACACCTTC. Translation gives CASSPRFNYGYTF.